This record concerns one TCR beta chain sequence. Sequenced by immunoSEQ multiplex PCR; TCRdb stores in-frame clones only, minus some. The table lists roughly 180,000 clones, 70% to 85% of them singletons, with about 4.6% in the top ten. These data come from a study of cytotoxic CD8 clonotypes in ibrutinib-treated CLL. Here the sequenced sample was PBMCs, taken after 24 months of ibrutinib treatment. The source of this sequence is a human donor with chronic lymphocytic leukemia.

This chain's CDR3 is CASSDDRQGRNGYTF. The DNA of the CDR3 is TGTGCCAGTAGTGATGATAGACAGGGAAGGAATGGCTACACCTTC. The J gene is TRBJ1-2, the V gene TRBV19; the match to TRBD1 covers 7 bases. Unmatched junction bases numbered 12, after V lost 5 bases and J lost 6 bases. The CDR3 is 15 residues long. The germline gives CDR1 LNHDA, CDR2 SQIVND (reference sequence).